Each of the 27 T cell receptor beta chains below was sequenced from the same sample in a study (dated by TCRdb to the mid-2010s). Libraries were made using RT-PCR. The instrument given in TCRdb is Illumina MiSeq. The public reads were quality trimmed at Q25 with fastp and then assembled into clones with MiXCR by TCRdb, keeping productive beta chains. Each CDR3 protein appears once, grouped with its most common genes and DNA. This sample comprises about 700,000 distinct CDR3 sequences, more than 13% of them detected only once. Of the sample, roughly 3.6% falls within the top ten clones. Material for sequencing was memory CD4+ T cells from blood. The origin of the receptors is a female donor in good health, serving as a healthy control.

The table lists this clonotype with many counts. V gene TRBV4-1 combines with J gene TRBJ2-3, with 7 positions matching TRBD1. V shed 7 bases, J shed 6 bases, and the junction held 13 bases outside the gene matches. CDR3 length equals 15 residues. Germline assignment: CDR1 MGHRA and CDR2 YSYEKL. In nucleotides, the CDR3 is TGCGCCAGCAACTCGCCTGAAAGGGGGCGGGATACGCAGTATTTT. It specifies CASNSPERGRDTQYF.

The chain uses TRBV24-1 and TRBJ1-2; the match to TRBD1 covers 9 bases. The CDR3 covers 13 residues. Germline CDR1 reads KGHDR; CDR2 reads SFDVKD. The ends lost 9 bases at V and 8 bases at J; junction bases unmatched: 9. Here the CDR3 reads CATSRGQGRGYTF. The CDR3 region has the DNA TGTGCCACCTCCCGTGGACAGGGGAGAGGCTACACCTTC.

The chain recombines TRBV19 with TRBJ2-7; 10 bases align to TRBD2. The V gene's germline CDR1 is LNHDA and CDR2 SQIVND (reference sequence). This CDR3 region has 15 residues. V lost 6 bases, J lost 0 bases, and 5 bases stayed unmatched. In DNA, the CDR3 is TGTGCCAGTAGCGTTAGCGGGAGGAGCTCCTACGAGCAGTACTTC. It codes for CASSVSGRSSYEQYF.

This clonotype was counted between two and nine times. V gene TRBV9 combines with J gene TRBJ2-6; 10 bases are a match to TRBD1. The V gene's germline CDR1 is SGDLS and CDR2 YYNGEE. The CDR3 is 18 amino acids. The junction had 9 bases not matched to a gene; V was cut back by 5 bases and J by 1 base. CDR3 region: CASSAGQGLPSGANVLTF. CDR3 bases: TGTGCCAGCAGTGCGGGACAGGGGCTCCCTTCTGGGGCCAACGTCCTGACTTTC.

This clonotype was found many times. The chain has TRBV6-4 and TRBJ2-5, with D possibly TRBD2 on 5 matching bases. V was cut by 4 bases and J by 5 bases, with 17 bases left in between. CDR1 and CDR2 from the germline V gene are MRHNA and SNTAGT. This CDR3 is 15 amino acids long. Here the CDR3 reads CASSAIGSPGETQYF. Written as DNA, the CDR3 is TGTGCCAGCAGTGCCATCGGAAGTCCGGGGGAGACCCAGTACTTC.

This clonotype has a handful of counts. The rearrangement links TRBV4-3 to TRBJ2-7, with TRBD1 identical over 7 bases. The CDR3 runs to 18 residues. Germline CDR1 reads LGHNA; CDR2 reads YSLEER. J gave up 3 bases and V 1 base, and 15 bases lay outside the gene matches. The CDR3 DNA reads as TGCGCCAGCAGCCAAGGAGGGCCCTCTTGGACAGGTCACTACGAGCAGTACTTC. Translation: CASSQGGPSWTGHYEQYF.

The J gene is TRBJ2-7, the V gene TRBV27, with D possibly TRBD1 on 6 matching bases. CDR1 and CDR2 (germline): MNHEY, SMNVEV (reference sequence). This CDR3 has 17 residues. Trimming pared 0 bases from V and 2 bases from J, leaving 17 bases between. The CDR3 DNA follows: TGTGCCAGCAGTTTATCGGGGGCTTACCGACACACCTACGAGCAGTACTTC. Translation: CASSLSGAYRHTYEQYF.

The chain is built from TRBV5-1 and TRBJ1-2, with D hard to call. V lost 4 bases, J lost 5 bases, and 12 bases lay in between. Germline V gene lookup returns CDR1 SGHRS and CDR2 YFSETQ. The CDR3 extends over 13 amino acids. In DNA, the CDR3 is TGCGCCAGCAGCCCAGCCGATGGATATGGCTACACCTTC. Protein product: CASSPADGYGYTF.

This clonotype has a count of ten or more. The gene calls are TRBV9 and TRBJ1-6; weak D call: TRBD1 (6 bases). V lost 3 bases and J 5 bases, leaving 12 bases between the germline ends. Looked up from germline, CDR1 is SGDLS and CDR2 is YYNGEE. The CDR3 has 15 amino acids. The CDR3 region is CASSEAGQNNSPLHF. The CDR3 coding sequence is TGTGCCAGCAGCGAGGCAGGACAGAATAATTCACCCCTCCACTTT. Combining the CDR3 with reference TRBV9 and TRBJ1-6 gives the whole variable domain DSGVTQTPKHLITATGQRVTLRCSPRSGDLSVYWYQQSLDQGLQFLIQYYNGEERAKGNILERFSAQQFPDLHSELNLSSLELGDSALYFCASSEAGQNNSPLHFGNGTRLTVT.

In its sample, this clonotype was seen many times. The V gene is TRBV20-1, the J gene TRBJ1-5, with D unresolved. The CDR3 covers 17 residues. V gave up 0 bases and J gave up 3 bases, with 18 bases separating them. The germline V gene encodes CDR1 DFQATT and CDR2 SNEGSKA (reference sequence). The CDR3 reads CSARDSAGPDFNQPQHF. DNA of the CDR3: TGCAGTGCTAGAGACTCGGCAGGACCGGATTTCAATCAGCCCCAGCATTTT.

This clonotype was seen more than once but under ten times. V and J are TRBV20-1 and TRBJ1-3, with D perhaps TRBD1 (6 bases). The CDR3 spans 15 residues. V lost 3 bases, J lost 2 bases, and 14 bases lay in between. Germline-derived CDR1 and CDR2 are DFQATT and SNEGSKA (reference sequence). CDR3 sequence: CSARSQGTAGNTIYF. The CDR3, as DNA: TGCAGTGCTAGGTCCCAGGGGACCGCTGGAAACACCATATATTTT.

This chain links TRBV20-1 with TRBJ2-1, with a tentative D call TRBD2 (6 bases). CDR3 size: 15 residues. V was pared by 6 bases and J by 1 base, with 16 bases between. Per germline, CDR1 DFQATT and CDR2 SNEGSKA (reference sequence). CDR3 residues: CSATGLKLSYNEQFF. CDR3 sequence (DNA): TGCAGTGCGACGGGACTCAAGTTGTCCTACAATGAGCAGTTCTTC.

This clonotype has a handful of counts. The chain has TRBV20-1 and TRBJ2-5, with D tentatively TRBD1 (5 bases). The CDR3 length is 13 residues. Trimming removed 0 bases at V and 5 bases at J, with 10 bases between. The V gene's germline CDR1 is DFQATT and CDR2 SNEGSKA (reference sequence). CDR3 amino acids: CSARDVRAETQYF. CDR3 coding DNA: TGCAGTGCTAGAGATGTCAGGGCGGAGACCCAGTACTTC.

This chain uses TRBV20-1 with TRBJ2-7; 9 bases align to TRBD2. Germline lookup yields CDR1 DFQATT and CDR2 SNEGSKA (reference sequence). The CDR3 runs to 13 residues. V gave up 6 bases and J gave up 5 bases; unmatched junction bases: 8. DNA for the CDR3: TGCAGTGCCTTAGCGGGAGTTGGTGACGAGCAGTACTTC. It specifies CSALAGVGDEQYF.

V gene TRBV10-3 combines with J gene TRBJ1-6; D remains unclear. The CDR3 contains 15 residues. Germline-derived CDR1 and CDR2 are ENHRY and SYGVKD. V dropped 7 bases and J dropped 6 bases, with 16 bases sitting between them. As DNA, the CDR3 is TGTGCCATCACCCCTGAGACAAGCGGTAATTCACCCCTCCACTTT. This sequence encodes CAITPETSGNSPLHF.

This clonotype has more than one count but fewer than ten. The chain couples TRBV28 to TRBJ1-1; D unclear. The CDR3 is 12 residues long. CDR1 and CDR2 from the germline V gene are MDHEN and SYDVKM. V lost 6 bases and J lost 7, with 12 bases in between. CDR3 sequence (DNA): TGTGCCAGCAGCGTACCGAGAAATGAAGCTTTCTTT. This codes for CASSVPRNEAFF.

This clonotype was detected only a few times. This CDR3 reads CSAGTVNYNEQFF. CDR3 nucleotides: TGCAGTGCTGGGACAGTAAATTACAATGAGCAGTTCTTC. The chain carries TRBV20-1 and TRBJ2-1; the match to TRBD1 covers 7 bases. The V and J ends lost 5 bases and 4 bases, in that order; junction bases with no gene match: 5. CDR3 length: 13 residues. Germline CDR1 is DFQATT and CDR2 is SNEGSKA (reference sequence).

The table lists this clonotype with many counts. This chain connects TRBV7-8 to TRBJ2-1, with TRBD1 matching over 9 bases. The CDR3 covers 15 residues. Germline CDR1 SGHVS, CDR2 FQNEAQ. After removal of 5 bases from V and 0 bases from J, the junction contained 2 bases not matched to a gene. CDR3 nucleotide sequence: TGTGCCAGCAGCCTGGACAGGGGCTCCTACAATGAGCAGTTCTTC. This encodes CASSLDRGSYNEQFF.

The sample holds many counts of this clonotype. Here the CDR3 DNA reads TGCAGCGTTGAGGACGGGAGGTTCTACAATGAGCAGTTCTTC. This codes for CSVEDGRFYNEQFF. The gene calls are TRBV29-1 and TRBJ2-1; 7 nucleotides align to TRBD2. V gave up 3 bases and J gave up 3 bases; unmatched junction bases: 5. There are 14 residues in the CDR3. Germline V CDR1 and CDR2: SQVTM, ANQGSEA.

There are many counts of this clonotype. The rearrangement joins TRBV7-9 to TRBJ2-3, with D unresolved. The CDR3 totals 13 residues. Trimming removed 1 base from V and 5 bases from J, with 7 bases in between. Germline-derived CDR1 and CDR2 are SEHNR and FQNEAQ (reference sequence). The CDR3 nucleotides are TGTGCCAGCAGCTTAGAGACTGGAGATACGCAGTATTTT. It encodes CASSLETGDTQYF.

The rearrangement links TRBV9 to TRBJ1-2, with D perhaps TRBD1 (5 bases). This CDR3 is 16 amino acids long. Germline CDR1 and CDR2: SGDLS and YYNGEE. With 2 bases removed from V and 4 bases from J, the gap between germline ends came to 18 bases. The CDR3 DNA reads TGTGCCAGCAGCGTTGCCCCAGGGTCGTCCGCCTATGGCTACACCTTC. This codes for CASSVAPGSSAYGYTF. Complete variable domain (other parts from reference TRBV9 and TRBJ1-2): DSGVTQTPKHLITATGQRVTLRCSPRSGDLSVYWYQQSLDQGLQFLIQYYNGEERAKGNILERFSAQQFPDLHSELNLSSLELGDSALYFCASSVAPGSSAYGYTFGSGTRLTVV.

This chain connects TRBV28 to TRBJ1-1; tentatively, D is TRBD1 (5 bases). The length of the CDR3 is 14 residues. Trimming stripped 6 bases from V and 2 bases from J, with 13 bases between. Germline lookup yields CDR1 MDHEN and CDR2 SYDVKM. Written as DNA, the CDR3 is TGTGCCAGCAGATTTATTACAGGCAACACTGAAGCTTTCTTT. It specifies CASRFITGNTEAFF.

This clonotype was detected ten times or more. Here the CDR3 reads CSALLADPYEQYF. In DNA form, the CDR3 reads TGCAGTGCACTACTAGCGGACCCCTACGAGCAGTACTTC. J is TRBJ2-7 and V is TRBV20-1; 8 positions match TRBD2. V was clipped by 6 bases and J by 2 bases; unmatched bases: 6. CDR1 and CDR2 (germline): DFQATT, SNEGSKA (reference sequence). The CDR3 runs to 13 residues.

Of note for this clonotype: One end of the junction varies from germline; a read error may be responsible. The gene calls are TRBV12-3 or TRBV12-4 and TRBJ2-3; 11 bases are a match to TRBD2. The CDR3 covers 15 residues. The CDR3 region is CASSVAGGFADTQYF. CDR3 coding DNA: TGTGCCAGCAGTGTAGCGGGAGGGTTTGCAGATACGCAGTATTTT.

This clonotype was seen repeatedly, ten times or more. The chain couples TRBV7-7 to TRBJ1-1; maybe TRBD1 (6 bases). Germline V lookup: CDR1 SSHAT, CDR2 FNYEAQ (reference sequence). Trimming cost V 1 base and J 6 bases, with 9 bases left between them. The CDR3 length is 13 residues. Written as DNA, the CDR3 is TGTGCCAGCAGCTTAGACAGGGCCTCTGAAGCTTTCTTT. Translated: CASSLDRASEAFF.

There are a few counts of this clonotype. This chain links TRBV7-2 with TRBJ2-1, with TRBD2 matching over 7 bases. Looked up from germline, CDR1 is SGHTA and CDR2 is FQGNSA. V shed 2 bases, J shed 12 bases, and the junction held 10 bases outside the gene matches. CDR3 length equals 14 residues. CDR3 in amino acids: CASSLNLPSGGQFF. The CDR3 DNA is TGTGCCAGCAGCTTAAATTTGCCTAGCGGTGGGCAGTTCTTC.

The V gene is TRBV7-9, the J gene TRBJ1-2; 9 bases line up with TRBD1. The J segment lost 9 bases and the V segment lost 4 bases, leaving 12 bases of the junction unmatched. Germline-derived CDR1 and CDR2 are SEHNR and FQNEAQ (reference sequence). This CDR3 comprises 15 residues. The CDR3 spells CASSSTAGQGISYTF. The CDR3 DNA is TGTGCCAGCAGCTCCACAGCAGGACAGGGGATTAGCTACACCTTC.